What follows are 9 T cell receptor beta chains derived from one specimen sequenced in a study of cytomegalovirus exposure and HLA in healthy donors (dated by TCRdb to about 2017). Libraries were prepared through the immunoSEQ multiplex PCR assay. For the multiplex PCR, a mixture combining 60 forward primers for TCR Vbeta segments and 13 reverse primers for TCR Jbeta segments was used. What TCRdb holds here is the immuneACCESS table cut down to in-frame rearrangements. Part of the clones is not present; checked against another copy, under half of the missing clones reflect an unresolved V gene, and the others are unexplained. The sample table holds under 200,000 clones, of which about nine tenths were seen once. In total, the top ten clones hold less than 1.3% of the sample. Sequencing was performed on PBMCs. The receptors shown here come from a boy aged 2 to 10 in good health and CMV-seronegative.

This chain uses TRBV27 with TRBJ1-2; D is undetermined. CDR1 is MNHEY and CDR2 is SMNVEV in the germline V gene (reference sequence). The CDR3 runs to 13 residues. Trimming stripped 6 bases from V and 0 bases from J, with 8 bases between. The CDR3 DNA is TGTGCCAGCAGCTACACAGCTAACTATGGCTACACCTTC. This sequence encodes CASSYTANYGYTF.

This sequence joins TRBV15 and TRBJ1-1, with TRBD1 matching 7 bases. Trimming took 5 bases from V and 2 from J; bases not matched to a gene: 8. The CDR3 contains 15 residues. The germline CDR1 and CDR2 sequences are LNHNV and YYDKDF (reference sequence). The CDR3 DNA sequence: TGTGCCACCAGCGCCGGGACAGCCGCTAACACTGAAGCTTTCTTT. Protein product: CATSAGTAANTEAFF.

As regards this clone: Other DNA sequences of this sample code for an identical CDR3. This chain connects TRBV18 to TRBJ2-7; D is uncertain. The CDR3 spans 13 residues. Per germline, CDR1 KGHSH and CDR2 LQKENI. V lost 3 bases, J lost 0 bases, and 6 bases lay in between. The CDR3 sequence is CASSPPSSYEQYF. CDR3 sequence (DNA): TGTGCCAGCTCACCTCCGAGCTCCTACGAGCAGTACTTC.

V and J are TRBV7-8 and TRBJ1-2, with 8 positions matching TRBD1. Germline CDR1 is SGHVS and CDR2 is FQNEAQ. CDR3 size: 15 residues. Trimming at V came to 1 base and at J to 8 bases, leaving 9 bases not matched to a gene. This chain's CDR3 is CASSLGGTGLGGYTF. The CDR3, as DNA: TGTGCCAGCAGCTTAGGAGGGACAGGACTTGGGGGCTACACCTTC.

The gene calls are TRBV27 and TRBJ1-3; weak D call: TRBD1 (5 bases). CDR1 MNHEY and CDR2 SMNVEV come from the germline V gene (reference sequence). Trimming took 2 bases from V and 1 from J, leaving 12 bases between them. The CDR3 totals 16 residues. The CDR3 bases are TGTGCCAGCAGTTTAGGGACGGCGGGGTCTGGAAACACCATATATTTT. This translates into CASSLGTAGSGNTIYF.

The CDR3 loop is CASSATGAGTQYF. CDR3 sequence (DNA): TGTGCCAGCAGCGCTACAGGGGCCGGGACCCAGTACTTC. The chain has TRBV9 and TRBJ2-5; TRBD1 matches 7 bases. Germline CDR1 SGDLS, CDR2 YYNGEE. CDR3 length: 13 amino acids. The V and J ends lost 3 bases and 7 bases, in that order; junction bases with no gene match: 6.

The sample holds one count of this clone. The rearrangement joins TRBV19 to TRBJ1-2; D is unclear. V lost 7 bases, J lost 3 bases, and 9 bases lay in between. The CDR3 loop spans 12 amino acids. Germline V gene sequence: CDR1 LNHDA, CDR2 SQIVND (reference sequence). This CDR3 is CASNEVDYGYTF. The CDR3 region has the DNA TGTGCCAGTAACGAGGTTGACTATGGCTACACCTTC. The variable domain in full, with the rest retrieved from reference TRBV19 and TRBJ1-2, is DGGITQSPKYLFRKEGQNVTLSCEQNLNHDAMYWYRQDPGQGLRLIYYSQIVNDFQKGDIAEGYSVSREKKESFPLTVTSAQKNPTAFYLCASNEVDYGYTFGSGTRLTVV.

This chain links TRBV19 with TRBJ1-2; TRBD1 matches 10 bases. The V and J ends lost 5 bases and 4 bases, in that order; junction bases with no gene match: 13. The CDR3 is made up of 17 amino acids. Germline assignment: CDR1 LNHDA and CDR2 SQIVND (reference sequence). The CDR3 loop is CASSRRPSGTGVYGYTF. Here the CDR3 DNA reads TGTGCCAGTAGTCGACGCCCTTCCGGGACAGGGGTCTATGGCTACACCTTC.

V usage is TRBV28 and J usage is TRBJ1-3; D uncertain. The length of the CDR3 is 15 residues. V lost 6 bases and J lost 0, with 12 bases in between. CDR1 MDHEN and CDR2 SYDVKM come from the germline V gene. The CDR3 DNA is TGTGCCAGCAGGCTCGGACTGACCTCTGGAAACACCATATATTTT. Amino acid sequence: CASRLGLTSGNTIYF.